This T cell receptor beta chain came from a study of T cell repertoires in cytomegalovirus infection. Unmatched junction bases numbered 7, after V lost 1 base and J lost 4 bases. There are 16 residues in the CDR3. Germline CDR1 reads SGHDT; CDR2 reads YYEEEE. Whole-study findings and limits: There were HLA-C-restricted CMV-specific TCR beta clonotypes dominating the ex vivo response. Summed frequency of public TCR beta families distinguished CMV carriers with the relevant HLA.

Comments on this clonotype: As yet, its antigen is unknown.

TCRdb processed the reads anew with MiXCR; each CDR3 protein has one entry. Among about 680,000 distinct CDR3 sequences listed, approximately 24% were seen once. Sequenced input: CD8+ T cells from PBMCs. The receptor was derived from a human donor in good health (CMV status not recorded). Some clones in this sample may be carry-over from other donors' samples. The chain carries TRBV5-6 and TRBJ2-1; TRBD1 agrees at 8 bases. For the CDR3, the DNA is TGTGCCAGCAGCTTGTACCGGGACAGGATTTACAATGAGCAGTTCTTC. Its translation: CASSLYRDRIYNEQFF.